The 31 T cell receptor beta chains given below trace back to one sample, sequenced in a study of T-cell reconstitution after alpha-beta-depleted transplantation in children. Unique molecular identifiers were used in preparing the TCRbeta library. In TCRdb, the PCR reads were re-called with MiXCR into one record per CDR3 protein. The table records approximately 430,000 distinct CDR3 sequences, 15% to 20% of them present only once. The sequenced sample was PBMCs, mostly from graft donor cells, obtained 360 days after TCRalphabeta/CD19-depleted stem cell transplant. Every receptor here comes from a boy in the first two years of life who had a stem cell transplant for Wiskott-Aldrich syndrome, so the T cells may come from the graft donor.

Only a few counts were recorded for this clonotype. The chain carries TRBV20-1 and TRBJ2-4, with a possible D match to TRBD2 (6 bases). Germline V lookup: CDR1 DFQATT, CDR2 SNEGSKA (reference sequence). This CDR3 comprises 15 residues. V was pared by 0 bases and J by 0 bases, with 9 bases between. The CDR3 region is CSAREGAGAKNIQYF. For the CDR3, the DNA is TGCAGTGCTAGAGAGGGAGCGGGAGCCAAAAACATTCAGTACTTC.

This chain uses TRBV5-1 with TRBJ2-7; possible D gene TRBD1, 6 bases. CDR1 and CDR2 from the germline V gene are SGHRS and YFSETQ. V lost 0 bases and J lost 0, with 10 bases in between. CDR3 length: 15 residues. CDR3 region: CASSLGTESSYEQYF. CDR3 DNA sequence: TGCGCCAGCAGCTTGGGGACAGAGAGCTCCTACGAGCAGTACTTC.

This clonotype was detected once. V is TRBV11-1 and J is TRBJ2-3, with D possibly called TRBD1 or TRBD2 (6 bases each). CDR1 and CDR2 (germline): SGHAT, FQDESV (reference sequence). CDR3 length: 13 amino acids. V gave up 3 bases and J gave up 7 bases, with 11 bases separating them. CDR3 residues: CASSFGGSYTQYF. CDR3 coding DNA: TGTGCCAGCAGCTTCGGGGGCTCATATACGCAGTATTTT.

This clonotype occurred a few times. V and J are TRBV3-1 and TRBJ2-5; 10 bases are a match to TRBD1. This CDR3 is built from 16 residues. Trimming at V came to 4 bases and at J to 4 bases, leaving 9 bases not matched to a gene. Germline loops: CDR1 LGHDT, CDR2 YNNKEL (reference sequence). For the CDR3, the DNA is TGTGCCAGCAGCCTATTACTCCGGGACAGGGGAGAGACCCAGTACTTC. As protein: CASSLLLRDRGETQYF.

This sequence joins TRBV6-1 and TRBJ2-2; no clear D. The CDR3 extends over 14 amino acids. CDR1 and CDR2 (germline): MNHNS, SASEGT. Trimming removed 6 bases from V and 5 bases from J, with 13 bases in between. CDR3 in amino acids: CASRRGLFTGELFF. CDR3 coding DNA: TGTGCCAGCAGACGTGGGCTATTTACCGGGGAGCTGTTTTTT.

The CDR3, as DNA: TGTGCCAGCAGCTGGGACAGCAACACTGAAGCTTTCTTT. Translating it yields CASSWDSNTEAFF. This rearrangement joins TRBV28 to TRBJ1-1, with 7 bases matching TRBD1. The CDR3 length is 13 residues. V dropped 6 bases and J dropped 2; count of bases not matched to a gene: 3. Germline V gene lookup returns CDR1 MDHEN and CDR2 SYDVKM.

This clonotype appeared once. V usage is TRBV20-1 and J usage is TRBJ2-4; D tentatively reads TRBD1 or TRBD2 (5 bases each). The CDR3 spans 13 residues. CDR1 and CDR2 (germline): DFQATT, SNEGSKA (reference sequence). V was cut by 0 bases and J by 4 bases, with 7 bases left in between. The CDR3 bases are TGCAGTGCTAGAGATTGGGGGAAAAACATTCAGTACTTC. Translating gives CSARDWGKNIQYF.

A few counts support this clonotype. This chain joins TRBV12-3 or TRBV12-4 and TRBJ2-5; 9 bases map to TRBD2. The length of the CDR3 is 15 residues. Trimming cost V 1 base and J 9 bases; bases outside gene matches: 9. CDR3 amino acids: CASSLGGRAWESQYF. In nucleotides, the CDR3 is TGTGCCAGCAGTTTAGGCGGGAGGGCTTGGGAGTCCCAGTACTTC.

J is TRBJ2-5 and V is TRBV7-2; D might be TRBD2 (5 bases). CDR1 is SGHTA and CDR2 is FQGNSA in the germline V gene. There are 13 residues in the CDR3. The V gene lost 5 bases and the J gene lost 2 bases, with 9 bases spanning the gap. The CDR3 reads CASSRGLQETQYF. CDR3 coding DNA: TGTGCCAGCAGCCGGGGTCTACAAGAGACCCAGTACTTC.

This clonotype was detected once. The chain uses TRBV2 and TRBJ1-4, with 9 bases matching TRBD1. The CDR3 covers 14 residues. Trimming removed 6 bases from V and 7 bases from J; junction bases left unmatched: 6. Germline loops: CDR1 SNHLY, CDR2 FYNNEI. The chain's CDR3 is CASSEGDRVEKLFF. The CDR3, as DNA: TGTGCCAGCAGCGAGGGGGACAGGGTTGAAAAACTGTTTTTT.

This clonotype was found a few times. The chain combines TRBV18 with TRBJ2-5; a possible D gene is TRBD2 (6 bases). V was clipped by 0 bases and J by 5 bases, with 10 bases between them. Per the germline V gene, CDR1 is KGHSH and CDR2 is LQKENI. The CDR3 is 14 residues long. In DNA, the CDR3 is TGTGCCAGCTCACCACCGGGGAGGAGTGAGACCCAGTACTTC. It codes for CASSPPGRSETQYF.

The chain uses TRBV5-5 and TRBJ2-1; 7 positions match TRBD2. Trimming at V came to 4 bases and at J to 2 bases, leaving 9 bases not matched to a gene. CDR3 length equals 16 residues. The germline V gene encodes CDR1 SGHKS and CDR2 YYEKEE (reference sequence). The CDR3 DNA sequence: TGTGCCAGCAGCGGGGGGGTACGGGCCGCCTACAATGAGCAGTTCTTC. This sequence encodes CASSGGVRAAYNEQFF.

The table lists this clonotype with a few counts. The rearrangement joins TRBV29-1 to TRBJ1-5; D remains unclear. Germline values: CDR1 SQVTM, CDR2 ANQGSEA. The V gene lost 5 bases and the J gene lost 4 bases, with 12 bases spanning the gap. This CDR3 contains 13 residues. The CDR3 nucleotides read TGCAGCGTTTGTAAAGAATCGAATCAGCCCCAGCATTTT. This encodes CSVCKESNQPQHF.

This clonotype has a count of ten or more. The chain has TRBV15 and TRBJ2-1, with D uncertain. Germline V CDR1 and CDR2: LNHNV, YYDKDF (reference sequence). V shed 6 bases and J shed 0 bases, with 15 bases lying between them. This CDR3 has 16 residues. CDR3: CATRLDPFRSYNEQFF. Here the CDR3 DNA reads TGTGCCACCAGGCTTGACCCTTTCCGCTCCTACAATGAGCAGTTCTTC.

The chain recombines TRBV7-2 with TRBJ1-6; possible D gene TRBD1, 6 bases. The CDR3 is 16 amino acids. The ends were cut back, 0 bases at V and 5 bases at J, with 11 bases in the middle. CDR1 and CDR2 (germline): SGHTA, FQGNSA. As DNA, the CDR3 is TGTGCCAGCAGCTTAGCCTGGGGGCTGGATAATTCACCCCTCCACTTT. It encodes CASSLAWGLDNSPLHF.

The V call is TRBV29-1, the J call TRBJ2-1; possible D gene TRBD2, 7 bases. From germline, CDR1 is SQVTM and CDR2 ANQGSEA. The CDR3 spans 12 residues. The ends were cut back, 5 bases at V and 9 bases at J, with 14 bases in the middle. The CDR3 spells CSVLGGPGEQFF. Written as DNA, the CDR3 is TGCAGCGTTTTGGGGGGGCCGGGTGAGCAGTTCTTC.

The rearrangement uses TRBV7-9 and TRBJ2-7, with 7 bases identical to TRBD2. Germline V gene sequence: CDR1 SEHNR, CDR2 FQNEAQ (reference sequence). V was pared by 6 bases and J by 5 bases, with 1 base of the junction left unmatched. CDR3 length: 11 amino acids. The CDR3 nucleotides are TGTGCCAGCAGGCGGGAGAACGAGCAGTACTTC. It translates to CASRRENEQYF.

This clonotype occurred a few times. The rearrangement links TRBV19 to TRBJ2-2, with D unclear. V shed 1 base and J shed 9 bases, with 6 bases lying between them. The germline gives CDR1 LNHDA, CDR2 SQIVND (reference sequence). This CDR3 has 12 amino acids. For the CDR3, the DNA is TGTGCCAGTAGTATAGTTACCAGGGAGCTGTTTTTT. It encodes CASSIVTRELFF.

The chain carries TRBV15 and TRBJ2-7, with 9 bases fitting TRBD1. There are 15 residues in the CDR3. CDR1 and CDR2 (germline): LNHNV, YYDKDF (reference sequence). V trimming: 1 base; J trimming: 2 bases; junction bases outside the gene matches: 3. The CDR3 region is CATSRGQGVPYEQYF. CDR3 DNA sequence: TGTGCCACCAGCAGAGGACAGGGGGTACCCTACGAGCAGTACTTC.

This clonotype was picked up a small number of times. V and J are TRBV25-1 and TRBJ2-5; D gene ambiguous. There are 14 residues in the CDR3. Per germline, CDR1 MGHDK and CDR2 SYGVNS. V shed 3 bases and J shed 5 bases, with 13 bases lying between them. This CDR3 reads CASSDRQLRETQYF. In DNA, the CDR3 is TGTGCCAGCAGTGACCGCCAGCTCCGGGAGACCCAGTACTTC.

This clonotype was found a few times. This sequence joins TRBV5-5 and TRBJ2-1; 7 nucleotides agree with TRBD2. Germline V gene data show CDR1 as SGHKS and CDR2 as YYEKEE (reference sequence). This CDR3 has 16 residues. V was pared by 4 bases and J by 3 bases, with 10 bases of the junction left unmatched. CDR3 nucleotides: TGTGCCAGCAGCACCCCTCTAGCGGAGCTCTACAATGAGCAGTTCTTC. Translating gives CASSTPLAELYNEQFF.

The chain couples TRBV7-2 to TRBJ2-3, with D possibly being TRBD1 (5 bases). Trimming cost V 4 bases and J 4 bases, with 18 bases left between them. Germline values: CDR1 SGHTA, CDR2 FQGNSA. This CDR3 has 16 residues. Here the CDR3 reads CASSWGSIQGPDTQYF. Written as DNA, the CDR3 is TGTGCCAGCAGCTGGGGAAGCATCCAGGGCCCAGATACGCAGTATTTT.

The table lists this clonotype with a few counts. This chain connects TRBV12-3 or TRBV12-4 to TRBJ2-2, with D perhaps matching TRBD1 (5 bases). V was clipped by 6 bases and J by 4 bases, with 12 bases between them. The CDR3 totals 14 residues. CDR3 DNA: TGTGCCAGCAGAAGACAGAGAACCACCGGGGAGCTGTTTTTT. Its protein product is CASRRQRTTGELFF.

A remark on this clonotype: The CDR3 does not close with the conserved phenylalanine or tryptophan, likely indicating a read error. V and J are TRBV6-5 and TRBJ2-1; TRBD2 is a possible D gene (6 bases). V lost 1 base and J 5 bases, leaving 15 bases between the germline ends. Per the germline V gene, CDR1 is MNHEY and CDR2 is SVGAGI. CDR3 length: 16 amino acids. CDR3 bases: TGTGCCAGCAGTTACTTATCTCCGGGGACTGACAATGAGCAGTTCCTC. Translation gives CASSYLSPGTDNEQFL.

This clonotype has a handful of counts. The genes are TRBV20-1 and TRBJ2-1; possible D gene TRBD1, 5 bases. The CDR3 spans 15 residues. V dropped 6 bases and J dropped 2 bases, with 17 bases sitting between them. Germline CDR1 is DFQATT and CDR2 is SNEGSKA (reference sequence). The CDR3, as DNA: TGCAGTGCATTTCCAAGGGGCGGAACCTACAATGAGCAGTTCTTC. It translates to CSAFPRGGTYNEQFF.

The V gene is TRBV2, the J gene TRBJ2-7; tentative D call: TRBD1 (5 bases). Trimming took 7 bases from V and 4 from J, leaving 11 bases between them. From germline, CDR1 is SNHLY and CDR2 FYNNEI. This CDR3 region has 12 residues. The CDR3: CASKGRAYEQYF. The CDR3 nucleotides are TGTGCCAGCAAGGGCAGGGCGTACGAGCAGTACTTC.

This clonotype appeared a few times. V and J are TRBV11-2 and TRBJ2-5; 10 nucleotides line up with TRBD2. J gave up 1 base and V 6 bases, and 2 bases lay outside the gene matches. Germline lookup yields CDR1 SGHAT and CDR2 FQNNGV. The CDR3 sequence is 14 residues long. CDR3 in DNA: TGTGCCAGCAGACTAGCGGGGTTCCAAGAGACCCAGTACTTC. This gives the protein CASRLAGFQETQYF.

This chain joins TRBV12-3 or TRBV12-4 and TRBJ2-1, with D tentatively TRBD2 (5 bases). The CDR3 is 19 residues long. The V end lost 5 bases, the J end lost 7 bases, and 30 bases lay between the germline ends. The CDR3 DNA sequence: TGTGCCAGCAGTCCGAGGGCAGAGGGTAGTTTCCGATTTGGTAATGAGCAGTTCTTC. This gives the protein CASSPRAEGSFRFGNEQFF.

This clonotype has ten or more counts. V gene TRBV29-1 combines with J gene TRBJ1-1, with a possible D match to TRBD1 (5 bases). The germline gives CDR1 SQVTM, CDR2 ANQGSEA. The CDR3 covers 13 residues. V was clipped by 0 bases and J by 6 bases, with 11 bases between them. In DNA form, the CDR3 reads TGCAGCGTTGAAGATAGGGGACCGCCTGAAGCTTTCTTT. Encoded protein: CSVEDRGPPEAFF.

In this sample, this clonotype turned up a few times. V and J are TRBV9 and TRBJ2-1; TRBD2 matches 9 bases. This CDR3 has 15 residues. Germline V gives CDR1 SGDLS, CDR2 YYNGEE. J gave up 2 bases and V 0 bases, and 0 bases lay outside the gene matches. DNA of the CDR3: TGTGCCAGCAGCGTAGTAGCGGGGGCCTACAATGAGCAGTTCTTC. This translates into CASSVVAGAYNEQFF.

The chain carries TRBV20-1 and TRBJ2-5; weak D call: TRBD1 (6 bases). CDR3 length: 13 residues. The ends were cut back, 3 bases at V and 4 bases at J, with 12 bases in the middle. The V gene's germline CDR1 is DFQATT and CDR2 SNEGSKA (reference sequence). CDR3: CSARRTALETQYF. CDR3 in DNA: TGCAGTGCTAGGAGGACAGCTTTAGAGACCCAGTACTTC.